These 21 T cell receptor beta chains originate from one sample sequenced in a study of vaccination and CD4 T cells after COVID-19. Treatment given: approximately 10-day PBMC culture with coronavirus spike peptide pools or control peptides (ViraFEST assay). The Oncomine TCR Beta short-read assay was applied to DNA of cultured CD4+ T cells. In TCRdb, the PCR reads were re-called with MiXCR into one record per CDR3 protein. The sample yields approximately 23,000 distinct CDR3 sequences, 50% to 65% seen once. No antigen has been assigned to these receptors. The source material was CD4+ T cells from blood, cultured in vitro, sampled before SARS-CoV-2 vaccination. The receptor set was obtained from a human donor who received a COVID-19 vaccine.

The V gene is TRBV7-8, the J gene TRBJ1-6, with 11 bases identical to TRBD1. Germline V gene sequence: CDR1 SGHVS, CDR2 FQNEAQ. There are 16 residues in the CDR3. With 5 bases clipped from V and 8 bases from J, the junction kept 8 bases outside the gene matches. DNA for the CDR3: TGTGCCAGCAGCACCGGGACAGGGGGAGCTTATTCACCCCTCCACTTT. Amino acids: CASSTGTGGAYSPLHF.

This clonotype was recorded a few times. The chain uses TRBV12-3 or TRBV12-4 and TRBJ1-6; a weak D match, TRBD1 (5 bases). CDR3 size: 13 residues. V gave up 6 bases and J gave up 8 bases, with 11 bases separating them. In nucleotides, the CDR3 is TGTGCCAGCAGATTGGGGGAGTATTCACCCCTCCACTTT. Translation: CASRLGEYSPLHF.

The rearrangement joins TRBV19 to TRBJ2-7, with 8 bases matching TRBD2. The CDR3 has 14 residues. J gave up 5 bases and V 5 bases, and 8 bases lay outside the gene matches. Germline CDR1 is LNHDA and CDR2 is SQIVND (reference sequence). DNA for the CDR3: TGTGCCAGTAGTCTCACTTCGACTAGCGACGAGCAGTACTTC. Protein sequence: CASSLTSTSDEQYF.

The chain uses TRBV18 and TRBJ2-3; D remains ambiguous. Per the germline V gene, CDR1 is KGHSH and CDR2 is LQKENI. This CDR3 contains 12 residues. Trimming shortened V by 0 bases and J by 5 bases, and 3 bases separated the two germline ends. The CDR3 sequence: CASSPPRDTQYF. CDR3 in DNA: TGTGCCAGCTCACCACCTAGAGATACGCAGTATTTT.

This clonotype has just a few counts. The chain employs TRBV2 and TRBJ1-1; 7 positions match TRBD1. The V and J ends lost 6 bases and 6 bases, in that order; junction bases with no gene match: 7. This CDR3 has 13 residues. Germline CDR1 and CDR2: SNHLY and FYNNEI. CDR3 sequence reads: CASSRQGTAEAFF. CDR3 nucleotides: TGTGCCAGCAGCCGACAGGGAACAGCTGAAGCTTTCTTT.

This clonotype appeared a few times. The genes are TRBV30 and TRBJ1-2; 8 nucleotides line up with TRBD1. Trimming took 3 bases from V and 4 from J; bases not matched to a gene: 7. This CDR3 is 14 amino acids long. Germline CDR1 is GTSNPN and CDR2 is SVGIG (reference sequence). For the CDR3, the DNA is TGTGCCTGGAGCTTTCAGGGGGCGAGCTATGGCTACACCTTC. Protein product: CAWSFQGASYGYTF.

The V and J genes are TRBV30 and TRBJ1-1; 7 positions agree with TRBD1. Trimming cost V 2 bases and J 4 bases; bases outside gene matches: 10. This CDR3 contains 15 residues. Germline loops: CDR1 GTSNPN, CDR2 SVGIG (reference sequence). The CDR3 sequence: CAWSPVQGGSTEAFF. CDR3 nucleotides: TGTGCCTGGAGTCCGGTCCAGGGGGGGAGCACTGAAGCTTTCTTT.

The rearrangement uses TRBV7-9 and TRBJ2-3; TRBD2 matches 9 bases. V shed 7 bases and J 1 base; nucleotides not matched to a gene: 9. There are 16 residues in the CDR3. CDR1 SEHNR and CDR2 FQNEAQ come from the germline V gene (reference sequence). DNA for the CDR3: TGTGCCAGCACCCTAAGCGGGGGGTCTGGCACAGATACGCAGTATTTT. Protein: CASTLSGGSGTDTQYF.

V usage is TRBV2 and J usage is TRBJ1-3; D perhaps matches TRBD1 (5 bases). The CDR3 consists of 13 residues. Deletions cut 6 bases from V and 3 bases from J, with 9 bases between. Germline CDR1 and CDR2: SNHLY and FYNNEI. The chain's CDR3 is CASRDNFGNTIYF. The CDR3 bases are TGTGCCAGCAGGGACAACTTTGGAAACACCATATATTTT. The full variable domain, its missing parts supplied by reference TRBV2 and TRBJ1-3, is EPEVTQTPSHQVTQMGQEVILRCVPISNHLYFYWYRQILGQKVEFLVSFYNNEISEKSEIFDDQFSVERPDGSNFTLKIRSTKLEDSAMYFCASRDNFGNTIYFGEGSWLTVV.

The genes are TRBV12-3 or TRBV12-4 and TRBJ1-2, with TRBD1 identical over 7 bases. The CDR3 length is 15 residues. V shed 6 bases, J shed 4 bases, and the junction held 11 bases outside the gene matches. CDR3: CASSHPPRTGYGYTF. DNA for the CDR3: TGTGCCAGCAGCCACCCCCCCCGGACAGGCTATGGCTACACCTTC.

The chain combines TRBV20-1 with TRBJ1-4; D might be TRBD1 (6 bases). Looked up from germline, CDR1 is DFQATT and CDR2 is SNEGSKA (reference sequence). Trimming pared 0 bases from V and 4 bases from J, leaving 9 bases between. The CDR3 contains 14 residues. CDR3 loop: CSAREDSFNEKLFF. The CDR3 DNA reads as TGCAGTGCTAGAGAGGACAGTTTTAATGAAAAACTGTTTTTT.

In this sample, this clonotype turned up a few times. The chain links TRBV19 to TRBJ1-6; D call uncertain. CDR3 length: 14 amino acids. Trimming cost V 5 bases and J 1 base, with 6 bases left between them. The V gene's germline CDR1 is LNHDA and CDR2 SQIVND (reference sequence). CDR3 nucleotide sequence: TGTGCCAGTAGTTTGGGTTCCTATAATTCACCCCTCCACTTT. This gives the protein CASSLGSYNSPLHF.

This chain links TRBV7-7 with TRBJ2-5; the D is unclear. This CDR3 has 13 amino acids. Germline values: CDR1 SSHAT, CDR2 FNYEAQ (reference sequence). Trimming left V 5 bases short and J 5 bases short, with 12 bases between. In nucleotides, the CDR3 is TGTGCCAGCAGCGTCGCGGTATGGGAGACCCAGTACTTC. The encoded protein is CASSVAVWETQYF.

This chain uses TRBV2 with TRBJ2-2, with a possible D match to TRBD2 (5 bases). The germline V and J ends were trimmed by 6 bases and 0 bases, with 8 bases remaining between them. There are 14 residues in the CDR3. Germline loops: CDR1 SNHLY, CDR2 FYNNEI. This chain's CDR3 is CASRLEANTGELFF. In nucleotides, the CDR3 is TGTGCCAGCAGGTTGGAGGCGAACACCGGGGAGCTGTTTTTT.

The CDR3 here is CASSPRDRGIETQYF. As DNA, the CDR3 is TGTGCCAGCAGCCCACGGGACAGGGGGATTGAGACCCAGTACTTC. The chain joins TRBV21-1 to TRBJ2-5; TRBD1 reflects the table's D call only, with no check against the DNA. TRBV21-1 is tagged as a pseudogene. The CDR3 consists of 15 residues.

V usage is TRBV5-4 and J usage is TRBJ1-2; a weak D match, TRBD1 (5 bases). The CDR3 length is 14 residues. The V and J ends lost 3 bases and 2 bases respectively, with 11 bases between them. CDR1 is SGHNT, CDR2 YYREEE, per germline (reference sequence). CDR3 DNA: TGTGCCAGCAGCTCGGGAAGGGGAAACTATGGCTACACCTTC. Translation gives CASSSGRGNYGYTF.

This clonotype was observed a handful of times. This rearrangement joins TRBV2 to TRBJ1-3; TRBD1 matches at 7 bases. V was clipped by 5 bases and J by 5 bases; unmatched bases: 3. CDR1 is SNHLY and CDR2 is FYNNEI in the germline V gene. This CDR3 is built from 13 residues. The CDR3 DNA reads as TGTGCCAGCAGTACGGGACAGCGAAACACCATATATTTT. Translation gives CASSTGQRNTIYF.

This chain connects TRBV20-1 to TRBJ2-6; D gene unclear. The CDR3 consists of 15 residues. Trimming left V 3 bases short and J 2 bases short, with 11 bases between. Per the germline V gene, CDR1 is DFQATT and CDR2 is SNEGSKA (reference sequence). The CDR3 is CSASGVGTGANVLTF. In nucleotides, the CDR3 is TGCAGTGCTAGCGGCGTGGGTACTGGGGCCAACGTCCTGACTTTC.

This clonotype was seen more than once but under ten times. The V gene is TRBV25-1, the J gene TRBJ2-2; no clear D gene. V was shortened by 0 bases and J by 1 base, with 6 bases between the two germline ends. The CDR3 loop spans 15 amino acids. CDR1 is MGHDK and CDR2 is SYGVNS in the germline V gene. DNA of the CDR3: TGTGCCAGCAGTGAATACAGACTGAACACCGGGGAGCTGTTTTTT. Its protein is CASSEYRLNTGELFF.

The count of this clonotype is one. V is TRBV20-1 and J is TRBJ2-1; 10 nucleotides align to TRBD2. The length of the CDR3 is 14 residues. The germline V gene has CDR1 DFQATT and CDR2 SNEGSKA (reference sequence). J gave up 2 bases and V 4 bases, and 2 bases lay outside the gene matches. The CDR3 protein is CSAMSGGAYNEQFF. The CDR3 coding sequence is TGCAGTGCTATGAGCGGGGGGGCCTACAATGAGCAGTTCTTC.

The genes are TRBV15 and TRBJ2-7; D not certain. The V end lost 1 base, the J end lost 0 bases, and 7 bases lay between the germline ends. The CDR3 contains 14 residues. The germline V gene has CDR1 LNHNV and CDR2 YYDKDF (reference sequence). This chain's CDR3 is CATSRGKSSYEQYF. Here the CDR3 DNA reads TGTGCCACCAGCAGAGGGAAAAGCTCCTACGAGCAGTACTTC.